The next 19 T cell receptor beta chains were all read from a single sample in a study of early stage breast cancer tumors. Produced via immunoSEQ multiplex PCR; TCRdb's table is partial and in-frame only. The sample contains some 6,000 clones, 55% to 75% of which appear only once. The sequenced material came from normal breast tissue next to the tumor. Every receptor here comes from a person in their sixties or seventies with breast cancer.

The chain carries TRBV19 and TRBJ2-4, with a weak D call TRBD2 (5 bases). The length of the CDR3 is 15 residues. Trimming removed 3 bases at V and 6 bases at J, with 15 bases between. Germline V CDR1 and CDR2: LNHDA, SQIVND (reference sequence). CDR3 bases: TGTGCCAGTAGTATTACGGCGGAGGTGGGAAACATTCAGTACTTC. Translating gives CASSITAEVGNIQYF. The full variable domain, in which reference TRBV19 and TRBJ2-4 provide the parts outside the CDR3, is DGGITQSPKYLFRKEGQNVTLSCEQNLNHDAMYWYRQDPGQGLRLIYYSQIVNDFQKGDIAEGYSVSREKKESFPLTVTSAQKNPTAFYLCASSITAEVGNIQYFGAGTRLSVL.

This chain uses TRBV29-1 with TRBJ1-4, with 9 bases matching TRBD1. The germline V gene has CDR1 SQVTM and CDR2 ANQGSEA. This CDR3 comprises 12 residues. Trimming at V came to 6 bases and at J to 10 bases, leaving 6 bases not matched to a gene. The CDR3 loop is CSVGQGEGKLFF. The CDR3 coding sequence is TGCAGCGTGGGACAGGGAGAGGGAAAACTGTTTTTT.

There are a few counts of this clone. The V gene is TRBV2, the J gene TRBJ2-4; TRBD1 is a possible D gene (6 bases). CDR1 and CDR2 from the germline V gene are SNHLY and FYNNEI. Trimming removed 2 bases from V and 7 bases from J, with 9 bases in between. This CDR3 comprises 13 residues. The DNA of the CDR3 is TGTGCCAGCAGTGAACAGGGGATGAACATTCAGTACTTC. Its translation is CASSEQGMNIQYF.

This clone showed up just a few times. The chain recombines TRBV4-1 with TRBJ2-2; TRBD2 is a possible D gene (5 bases). The V gene's germline CDR1 is MGHRA and CDR2 YSYEKL. The CDR3 is 14 residues long. V was pared by 2 bases and J by 7 bases, with 11 bases between. The CDR3 coding sequence is TGCGCCAGCAGCCAAATCTCAGAGGGCGGGGAGCTGTTTTTT. Its translation is CASSQISEGGELFF.

The gene calls are TRBV5-1 and TRBJ2-5, with D tentatively TRBD1 (5 bases). V gave up 4 bases and J gave up 4 bases, with 11 bases separating them. The germline gives CDR1 SGHRS, CDR2 YFSETQ. The CDR3 runs to 13 residues. For the CDR3, the DNA is TGCGCCAGCAGCCCTGGGGCTGGAGAGACCCAGTACTTC. This translates into CASSPGAGETQYF.

This chain connects TRBV4-2 to TRBJ2-6; D remains unclear. The germline gives CDR1 LGHNA, CDR2 YNFKEQ. V was trimmed by 1 base and J by 11 bases, leaving 30 bases between them. This CDR3 has 20 residues. The CDR3 DNA sequence: TGTGCCAGCAGCCAAGTAGGTGGTTTATCCCCTCTATTGGGCCAAGACGTCCTGACTTTC. Protein: CASSQVGGLSPLLGQDVLTF.

CDR3: CASSQTGTGPYNEQFF. The CDR3, as DNA: TGCGCCAGCAGTCAAACCGGGACAGGCCCTTACAATGAGCAGTTCTTC. The V gene is TRBV5-1, the J gene TRBJ2-1; TRBD1 aligns across 8 bases. This CDR3 comprises 16 residues. Looked up from germline, CDR1 is SGHRS and CDR2 is YFSETQ. V shed 5 bases and J 4 bases; nucleotides not matched to a gene: 11.

This clone appeared once. This chain uses TRBV29-1 with TRBJ1-2; 7 nucleotides align to TRBD1. The CDR3 runs to 13 residues. Germline lookup yields CDR1 SQVTM and CDR2 ANQGSEA. Trimming took 7 bases from V and 2 from J; bases not matched to a gene: 7. The CDR3 loop reads CSAVAGGNYGYTF. CDR3 coding DNA: TGCAGCGCCGTGGCAGGGGGGAACTATGGCTACACCTTC. Looking up the rest from reference TRBV29-1 and TRBJ1-2 gives the full variable domain: SAVISQKPSRDICQRGTSLTIQCQVDSQVTMMFWYRQQPGQSLTLIATANQGSEATYESGFVIDKFPISRPNLTFSTLTVSNMSPEDSSIYLCSAVAGGNYGYTFGSGTRLTVV.

V is TRBV21-1 and J is TRBJ2-1; the DNA was not compared with TRBD1, the D call given in the table. TRBV21-1 is designated a pseudogene. The CDR3 is 16 amino acids. This CDR3 reads CASSKALRQTSFCEFF. CDR3 nucleotide sequence: TGTGCCAGCAGCAAAGCGCTCCGACAGACATCTTTTTGTGAGTTCTTC.

This clone is classed as medium-sized. The gene calls are TRBV9 and TRBJ1-4; TRBD1 agrees at 10 bases. Trimming cost V 3 bases and J 11 bases; bases outside gene matches: 10. Germline CDR1 is SGDLS and CDR2 is YYNGEE. The CDR3 is 15 amino acids. The CDR3 sequence is CASSARGTGAGKLFF. The DNA for the CDR3 is TGTGCCAGCAGCGCGAGGGGGACAGGGGCTGGGAAACTGTTTTTT.

The chain links TRBV5-1 to TRBJ2-2; D possibly corresponds to TRBD2 (7 bases). The V and J ends lost 3 bases and 1 base respectively, with 13 bases between them. This CDR3 has 16 amino acids. Germline lookup yields CDR1 SGHRS and CDR2 YFSETQ. The CDR3 is CASSWGPSGNTGELFF. The CDR3 DNA reads as TGCGCCAGCAGCTGGGGGCCTAGCGGGAACACCGGGGAGCTGTTTTTT.

V is TRBV5-1 and J is TRBJ2-3; tentatively, D is TRBD2 (5 bases). V shed 5 bases and J shed 0 bases, with 13 bases lying between them. Germline loops: CDR1 SGHRS, CDR2 YFSETQ. There are 15 residues in the CDR3. The CDR3 loop reads CASRDLGSSTDTQYF. The CDR3 DNA sequence: TGCGCCAGCAGGGACTTGGGGTCTAGCACAGATACGCAGTATTTT.

The chain couples TRBV29-1 to TRBJ1-1, with 7 bases lining up with TRBD1. CDR1 is SQVTM and CDR2 is ANQGSEA in the germline V gene. The CDR3 totals 14 residues. V shed 7 bases, J shed 7 bases, and the junction held 15 bases outside the gene matches. The CDR3 nucleotides read TGCAGCGGGGAAGTATCCCTAGGGGGCGGTGAAGCTTTCTTT. Amino acid sequence: CSGEVSLGGGEAFF. Supplemented by reference TRBV29-1 and TRBJ1-1, the full variable domain reads SAVISQKPSRDICQRGTSLTIQCQVDSQVTMMFWYRQQPGQSLTLIATANQGSEATYESGFVIDKFPISRPNLTFSTLTVSNMSPEDSSIYLCSGEVSLGGGEAFFGQGTRLTVV.

This chain links TRBV5-1 with TRBJ2-5, with 8 bases identical to TRBD2. Per the germline V gene, CDR1 is SGHRS and CDR2 is YFSETQ. V was pared by 0 bases and J by 0 bases, with 1 base of the junction left unmatched. The CDR3 consists of 15 residues. Written as DNA, the CDR3 is TGCGCCAGCAGCTTGGAGCGGGGGTACCAAGAGACCCAGTACTTC. Translation gives CASSLERGYQETQYF.

The chain couples TRBV5-1 to TRBJ2-2; a possible D gene is TRBD1 (6 bases). This CDR3 region has 15 residues. Germline loops: CDR1 SGHRS, CDR2 YFSETQ. With 0 bases removed from V and 1 base from J, the gap between germline ends came to 7 bases. CDR3 protein: CASSLGGQNTGELFF. CDR3 DNA sequence: TGCGCCAGCAGCTTGGGGGGACAGAACACCGGGGAGCTGTTTTTT.

The chain links TRBV5-6 to TRBJ2-1; 14 nucleotides match TRBD2. Germline lookup yields CDR1 SGHDT and CDR2 YYEEEE. Losses at the gene ends were 1 base for V and 7 bases for J; bases not matched to a gene: 4. The CDR3 loop spans 16 amino acids. This CDR3 reads CASSLSGLAGENEQFF. DNA of the CDR3: TGTGCCAGCAGCTTGTCGGGACTAGCGGGAGAGAATGAGCAGTTCTTC.

This clone is a singleton in its sample. The chain employs TRBV28 and TRBJ1-5; 8 bases are a match to TRBD1. The length of the CDR3 is 16 residues. V was clipped by 8 bases and J by 2 bases; unmatched bases: 11. Looked up from germline, CDR1 is MDHEN and CDR2 is SYDVKM. CDR3 nucleotides: TGTGCCAGCTCAAGAACGACAGGGGCTGGCAATCAGCCCCAGCATTTT. Protein product: CASSRTTGAGNQPQHF. Full variable domain (remainder filled in from reference TRBV28 and TRBJ1-5): DVKVTQSSRYLVKRTGEKVFLECVQDMDHENMFWYRQDPGLGLRLIYFSYDVKMKEKGDIPEGYSVSREKKERFSLILESASTNQTSMYLCASSRTTGAGNQPQHFGDGTRLSIL.

This clone was seen a few times. The V and J genes are TRBV30 and TRBJ1-4, with 7 bases lining up with TRBD1. Germline V gene data show CDR1 as GTSNPN and CDR2 as SVGIG (reference sequence). The CDR3 runs to 16 residues. V trimming: 0 bases; J trimming: 0 bases; junction bases outside the gene matches: 4. CDR3 residues: CAWSVNTGATNEKLFF. DNA for the CDR3: TGTGCCTGGAGTGTAAATACAGGGGCAACTAATGAAAAACTGTTTTTT.

CDR3 sequence: CAWTQREKGTQYF. The CDR3 DNA is TGTGCCTGGACCCAGCGGGAGAAAGGGACGCAGTATTTT. The chain links TRBV30 to TRBJ2-3; 8 bases line up with TRBD2. Trimming removed 4 bases from V and 9 bases from J; junction bases left unmatched: 9. This CDR3 contains 13 residues. CDR1 and CDR2 from the germline V gene are GTSNPN and SVGIG (reference sequence).